This T cell receptor beta chain was obtained from a study of lymphopenia after photon versus proton radiotherapy. Findings and limits, study-wide: Authors raise, but do not show, better survival with proton therapy. Relative stability marked proton patients; photon patients lost diversity and naive cells.

TCRdb keeps only in-frame clones here, not all; method: immunoSEQ multiplex PCR. The data contain roughly 40,000 clones, around 83% of them singletons. On this clone itself: The antigen is not known.

This CDR3 is built from 18 residues. V was trimmed by 0 bases and J by 1 base, leaving 14 bases between them. From germline, CDR1 is SGHNT and CDR2 YYREEE (reference sequence). The sequence derives from a woman in her 70s with pancreatic cancer. Source: peripheral blood, taken from a patient treated with proton-based radiotherapy. The gene calls are TRBV5-4 and TRBJ2-6, with D maybe TRBD1 (5 bases). The CDR3 loop reads CASSLVAGWNSGANVLTF. The CDR3 region has the DNA TGTGCCAGCAGCTTGGTGGCAGGGTGGAATTCTGGGGCCAACGTCCTGACTTTC. The variable domain in full, with the rest retrieved from reference TRBV5-4 and TRBJ2-6, is ETGVTQSPTHLIKTRGQQVTLRCSSQSGHNTVSWYQQALGQGPQFIFQYYREEENGRGNFPPRFSGLQFPNYSSELNVNALELDDSALYLCASSLVAGWNSGANVLTFGAGSRLTVL.